The 14 T cell receptor beta chains in this list originate from one sample, sequenced in a study of cytomegalovirus exposure and HLA in healthy donors. 13 Jbeta primers and 60 Vbeta primers were used for the PCR. The assay was immunoSEQ multiplex PCR, and TCRdb's table has in-frame clones only and misses some. Altogether approximately 210,000 clones are present, roughly 80% being singletons, with the ten largest covering roughly 2%. The sequencing sample was made of PBMCs. The receptors were sampled from a woman in her twenties or thirties in good health and CMV-seropositive.

This clone came up once. V and J are TRBV28 and TRBJ1-2; D possibly corresponds to TRBD1 (6 bases). Deletions cut 5 bases from V and 8 bases from J, with 15 bases between. Germline V lookup: CDR1 MDHEN, CDR2 SYDVKM. CDR3 length equals 13 residues. CDR3 bases: TGTGCCAGCAGTGCCGATAGGGGGTTGGGCTACACCTTC. Encoded protein: CASSADRGLGYTF.

The rearrangement joins TRBV5-4 to TRBJ2-7; TRBD2 is a possible D gene (6 bases). V was trimmed by 4 bases and J by 6 bases, leaving 14 bases between them. Germline V CDR1 and CDR2: SGHNT, YYREEE (reference sequence). The CDR3 has 13 amino acids. CDR3 DNA: TGTGCCAGCAGCACGCCTAGCGTGGGCGAGCAGTACTTC. The encoded protein is CASSTPSVGEQYF.

The J gene is TRBJ2-7, the V gene TRBV9, with TRBD1 matching 7 bases. Germline V gene sequence: CDR1 SGDLS, CDR2 YYNGEE. The CDR3 spans 15 residues. The junction had 3 bases not matched to a gene; V was cut back by 0 bases and J by 0 bases. The CDR3 loop reads CASSVEGTDSYEQYF. CDR3 DNA: TGTGCCAGCAGCGTAGAGGGGACAGACTCCTACGAGCAGTACTTC. The full variable domain, rest sourced from reference TRBV9 and TRBJ2-7, is DSGVTQTPKHLITATGQRVTLRCSPRSGDLSVYWYQQSLDQGLQFLIQYYNGEERAKGNILERFSAQQFPDLHSELNLSSLELGDSALYFCASSVEGTDSYEQYFGPGTRLTVT.

This chain links TRBV28 with TRBJ1-5; D not certain. The V gene's germline CDR1 is MDHEN and CDR2 SYDVKM. CDR3 length: 13 residues. Trimming removed 7 bases from V and 3 bases from J, with 10 bases in between. CDR3 in amino acids: CASMSFSNQPQHF. CDR3 nucleotides: TGTGCCAGCATGTCGTTCTCCAATCAGCCCCAGCATTTT.

The chain joins TRBV6-6 to TRBJ2-3, with a possible D match to TRBD1 (7 bases). CDR3 length: 14 amino acids. Trimming took 6 bases from V and 4 from J, leaving 14 bases between them. Germline V gene sequence: CDR1 MNHNY, CDR2 SVGAGI (reference sequence). The CDR3 DNA is TGTGCCAGCAGAAAAACAGGGGAGGCAGATACGCAGTATTTT. It is translated as CASRKTGEADTQYF.

V is TRBV29-1 and J is TRBJ2-5; 7 bases are a match to TRBD1. The CDR3 spans 12 residues. With V trimmed by 7 bases and J by 2 bases, 4 bases remained unmatched. The germline gives CDR1 SQVTM, CDR2 ANQGSEA. Written as DNA, the CDR3 is TGCAGCGCCAAGACAGGGCAAGAGACCCAGTACTTC. This translates into CSAKTGQETQYF.

The gene calls are TRBV27 and TRBJ2-7, with 10 bases aligning to TRBD2. Germline CDR1 is MNHEY and CDR2 is SMNVEV (reference sequence). The CDR3 length is 16 residues. The V segment lost 0 bases and the J segment 3 bases; nucleotides outside the gene matches: 5. CDR3 in amino acids: CASSLSLGLADYEQYF. The CDR3 nucleotides read TGTGCCAGCAGTTTATCCCTCGGACTAGCGGACTACGAGCAGTACTTC.

This sequence joins TRBV5-1 and TRBJ2-2; D remains ambiguous. CDR3 length: 14 residues. Trimming removed 4 bases from V and 4 bases from J, with 11 bases in between. The germline gives CDR1 SGHRS, CDR2 YFSETQ. The CDR3 loop is CASSLTVPTGELFF. The CDR3 DNA is TGCGCCAGCAGCCTAACAGTCCCCACCGGGGAGCTGTTTTTT.

The gene calls are TRBV4-3 and TRBJ2-7, with TRBD1 as a possible D gene (5 bases). This CDR3 region has 15 residues. CDR1 is LGHNA, CDR2 YSLEER, per germline. V shed 0 bases and J shed 0 bases, with 9 bases lying between them. The CDR3 DNA sequence: TGCGCCAGCAGCCAAGATAGGACAAACTCCTACGAGCAGTACTTC. This encodes CASSQDRTNSYEQYF.

This chain connects TRBV30 to TRBJ1-2; weak D call: TRBD1 (6 bases). Trimming cost V 1 base and J 7 bases, with 16 bases left between them. CDR1 and CDR2 from the germline V gene are GTSNPN and SVGIG (reference sequence). CDR3 length: 14 amino acids. The CDR3 DNA reads as TGTGCCTGGAGTGAGGGACACCGAAGGGGTGGCTACACCTTC. This encodes CAWSEGHRRGGYTF.

The V gene is TRBV19, the J gene TRBJ1-5; no firm D call. The germline CDR1 and CDR2 sequences are LNHDA and SQIVND (reference sequence). The CDR3 sequence is 12 residues long. With 8 bases removed from V and 5 bases from J, the gap between germline ends came to 10 bases. The CDR3 DNA is TGTGCCAGTTCCGACACATATCAGCCCCAGCATTTT. Residues: CASSDTYQPQHF.

The chain links TRBV27 to TRBJ2-2, with D possibly matching TRBD2 (6 bases). The CDR3 sequence is 15 residues long. The germline CDR1 and CDR2 sequences are MNHEY and SMNVEV (reference sequence). The V gene lost 3 bases and the J gene lost 4 bases, with 12 bases spanning the gap. The CDR3 loop reads CASSLGGTPTGELFF. DNA of the CDR3: TGTGCCAGCAGTTTGGGGGGAACGCCCACCGGGGAGCTGTTTTTT.

This clone was seen only once. The V call is TRBV13, the J call TRBJ1-2; D is uncertain. The germline V and J ends were trimmed by 0 bases and 7 bases, with 12 bases remaining between them. There are 14 residues in the CDR3. Germline CDR1 reads PRHDT; CDR2 reads FYEKMQ (reference sequence). CDR3 in DNA: TGTGCCAGCAGCTTAGGACACCCCGGGAGTGGCTACACCTTC. Amino acids: CASSLGHPGSGYTF.

This clone was observed a few times. This chain uses TRBV28 with TRBJ2-5; the match to TRBD1 covers 10 bases. The J call may be incorrect, as the DNA end agrees better with TRBJ2-7. CDR3 length: 16 residues. Per the germline V gene, CDR1 is MDHEN and CDR2 is SYDVKM. The CDR3 nucleotides read TGTGCCAGCAGCGAGACCGGGACAGGGGATTCCTACGAGCAGTACTTC. Its translation is CASSETGTGDSYEQYF.